This T cell receptor (beta chain) is from a study of cytomegalovirus exposure and HLA in healthy donors. This clone came up a few times. Antigen: not known. Study conclusions and caveats: A previous analysis found most TCR beta V segments productive roughly 90% or roughly 30% of the time. Accounts indicate the classifier identified cytomegalovirus status with strong specificity and sensitivity.

PCR amplification relied on 60 Vbeta primers (plus 13 Jbeta primers). Profiled with immunoSEQ multiplex PCR; TCRdb holds only in-frame clones, not every one. This sample has over 85,000 clones; around 73% occur once, and the top ten carry 1.2%. After removal of 0 bases from V and 3 bases from J, the junction contained 18 bases not matched to a gene. Germline lookup yields CDR1 MGHRA and CDR2 YSYEKL. The CDR3 is 20 residues long. This clonotype was sampled from a female donor in good health and CMV-seronegative. Sample: PBMCs. The chain employs TRBV4-1 and TRBJ2-7; 9 bases are a match to TRBD1. The CDR3 reads CASSQDPGLVGTGHGYEQYF. CDR3 nucleotide sequence: TGCGCCAGCAGCCAAGATCCTGGCCTTGTCGGGACAGGGCATGGCTACGAGCAGTACTTC.